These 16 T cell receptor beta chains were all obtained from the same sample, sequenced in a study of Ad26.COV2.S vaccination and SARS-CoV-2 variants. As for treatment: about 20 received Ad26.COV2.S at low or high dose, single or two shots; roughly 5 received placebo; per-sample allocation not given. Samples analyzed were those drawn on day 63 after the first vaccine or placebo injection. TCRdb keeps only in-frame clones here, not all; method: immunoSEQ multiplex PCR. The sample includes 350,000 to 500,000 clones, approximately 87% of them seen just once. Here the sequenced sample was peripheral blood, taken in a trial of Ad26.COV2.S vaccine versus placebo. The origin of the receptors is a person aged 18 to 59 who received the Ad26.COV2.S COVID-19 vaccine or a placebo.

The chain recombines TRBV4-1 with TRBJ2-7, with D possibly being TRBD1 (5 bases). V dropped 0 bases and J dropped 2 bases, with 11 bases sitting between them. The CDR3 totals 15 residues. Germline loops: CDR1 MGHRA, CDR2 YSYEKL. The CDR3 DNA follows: TGCGCCAGCAGCCAAGAGTCCAGGGAAGCCTACGAGCAGTACTTC. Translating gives CASSQESREAYEQYF.

Written as DNA, the CDR3 is TGTGCCAGCAGCACAGGGACAGGGCATATTGGCTACACCTTC. It yields the protein CASSTGTGHIGYTF. The chain employs TRBV7-9 and TRBJ1-2, with 9 bases aligning to TRBD1. The CDR3 consists of 14 residues. V gave up 5 bases and J gave up 7 bases; unmatched junction bases: 8. Germline assignment: CDR1 SEHNR and CDR2 FQNEAQ (reference sequence).

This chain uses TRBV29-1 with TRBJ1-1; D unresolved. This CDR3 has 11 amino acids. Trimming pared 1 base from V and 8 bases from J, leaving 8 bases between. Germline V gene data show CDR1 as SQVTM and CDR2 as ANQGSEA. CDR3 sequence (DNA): TGCAGCGTTGAAGGGCTGGGAGAAGCTTTCTTT. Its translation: CSVEGLGEAFF.

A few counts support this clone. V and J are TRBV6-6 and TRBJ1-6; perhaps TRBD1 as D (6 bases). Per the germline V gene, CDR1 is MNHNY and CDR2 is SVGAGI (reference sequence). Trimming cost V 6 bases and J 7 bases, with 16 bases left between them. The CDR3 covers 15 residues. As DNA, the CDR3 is TGTGCCAGCAGCCGTAGACAGGCCGCAAATTCACCCCTCCACTTT. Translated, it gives CASSRRQAANSPLHF.

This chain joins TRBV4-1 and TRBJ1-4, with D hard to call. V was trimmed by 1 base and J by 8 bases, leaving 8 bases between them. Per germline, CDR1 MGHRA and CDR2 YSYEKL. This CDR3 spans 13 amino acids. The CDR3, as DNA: TGCGCCAGCAGCCAAGTTATTTTGGAAAAACTGTTTTTT. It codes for CASSQVILEKLFF.

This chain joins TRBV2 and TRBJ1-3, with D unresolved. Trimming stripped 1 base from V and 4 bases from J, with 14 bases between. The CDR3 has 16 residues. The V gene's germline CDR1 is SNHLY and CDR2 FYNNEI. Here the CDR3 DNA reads TGTGCCAGCAGTGAAGGTGGAAGACCTCAAGGAAACACCATATATTTT. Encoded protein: CASSEGGRPQGNTIYF.

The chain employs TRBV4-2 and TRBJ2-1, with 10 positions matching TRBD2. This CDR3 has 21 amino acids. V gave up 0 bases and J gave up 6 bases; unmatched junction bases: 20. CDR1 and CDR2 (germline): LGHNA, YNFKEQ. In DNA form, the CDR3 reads TGTGCCAGCAGCCAAGACCAGGGACATAACTCACTAGCGGGGAAGATCAATGAGCAGTTCTTC. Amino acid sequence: CASSQDQGHNSLAGKINEQFF.

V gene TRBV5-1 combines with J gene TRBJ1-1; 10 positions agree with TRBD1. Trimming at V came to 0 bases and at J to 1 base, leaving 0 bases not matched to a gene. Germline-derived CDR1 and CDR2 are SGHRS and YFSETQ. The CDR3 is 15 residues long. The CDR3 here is CASSLGQGANTEAFF. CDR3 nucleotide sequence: TGCGCCAGCAGCTTGGGACAGGGGGCGAACACTGAAGCTTTCTTT.

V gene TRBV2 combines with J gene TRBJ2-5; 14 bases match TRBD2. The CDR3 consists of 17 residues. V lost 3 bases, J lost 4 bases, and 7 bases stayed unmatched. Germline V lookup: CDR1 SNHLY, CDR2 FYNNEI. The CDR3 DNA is TGTGCCAGCAGTGATGGGACTAGCGGGGGTTACGCAGAGACCCAGTACTTC. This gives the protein CASSDGTSGGYAETQYF.

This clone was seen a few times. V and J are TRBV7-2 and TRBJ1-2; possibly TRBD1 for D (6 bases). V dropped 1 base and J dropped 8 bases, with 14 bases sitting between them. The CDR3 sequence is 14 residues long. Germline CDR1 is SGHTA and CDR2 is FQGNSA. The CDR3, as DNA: TGTGCCAGCAGCTTAGACCACAGGGTTGAGGGCTACACCTTC. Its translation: CASSLDHRVEGYTF.

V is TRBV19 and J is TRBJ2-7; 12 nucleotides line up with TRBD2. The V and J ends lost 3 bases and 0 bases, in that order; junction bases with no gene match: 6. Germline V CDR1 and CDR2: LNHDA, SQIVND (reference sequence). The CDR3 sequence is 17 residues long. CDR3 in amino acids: CASSITSGGPYSYEQYF. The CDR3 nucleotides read TGTGCCAGTAGTATTACTAGCGGGGGGCCTTACTCCTACGAGCAGTACTTC.

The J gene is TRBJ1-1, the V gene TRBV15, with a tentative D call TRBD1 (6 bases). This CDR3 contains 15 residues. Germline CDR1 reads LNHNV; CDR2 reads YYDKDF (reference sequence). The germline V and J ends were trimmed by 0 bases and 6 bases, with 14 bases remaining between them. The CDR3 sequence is CATSRDWAGAAEAFF. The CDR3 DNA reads TGTGCCACCAGCAGAGATTGGGCGGGGGCGGCTGAAGCTTTCTTT.

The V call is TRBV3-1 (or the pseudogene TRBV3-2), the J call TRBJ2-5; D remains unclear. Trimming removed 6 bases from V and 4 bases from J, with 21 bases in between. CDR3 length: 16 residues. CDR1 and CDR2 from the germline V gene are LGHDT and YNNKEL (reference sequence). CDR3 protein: CASSQIRKANRETQYF. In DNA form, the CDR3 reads TGTGCCAGCAGTCAGATTAGGAAGGCGAATAGAGAGACCCAGTACTTC.

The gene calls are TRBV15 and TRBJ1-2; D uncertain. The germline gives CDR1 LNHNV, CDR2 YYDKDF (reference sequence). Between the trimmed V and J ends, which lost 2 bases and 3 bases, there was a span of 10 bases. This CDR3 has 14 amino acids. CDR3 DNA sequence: TGTGCCACCAGCAGAAACCCCGGGGACTATGGCTACACCTTC. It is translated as CATSRNPGDYGYTF.

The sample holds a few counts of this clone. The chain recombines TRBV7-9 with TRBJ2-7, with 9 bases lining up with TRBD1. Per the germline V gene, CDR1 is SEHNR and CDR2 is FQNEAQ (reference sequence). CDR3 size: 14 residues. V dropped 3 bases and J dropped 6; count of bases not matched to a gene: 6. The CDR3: CASSFSGQGIEQYF. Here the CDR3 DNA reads TGTGCCAGCAGCTTCAGTGGACAGGGGATCGAGCAGTACTTC.

The CDR3 DNA is TGCGCCAGCAGCTTGGGTCCCACGGGGAGCTCCTACAATGAGCAGTTCTTC. It translates to CASSLGPTGSSYNEQFF. The chain recombines TRBV5-1 with TRBJ2-1, with D maybe TRBD2 (5 bases). Trimming stripped 0 bases from V and 0 bases from J, with 13 bases between. The CDR3 loop spans 17 amino acids. Germline V CDR1 and CDR2: SGHRS, YFSETQ. The full variable domain, with the rest looked up from reference TRBV5-1 and TRBJ2-1, is KAGVTQTPRYLIKTRGQQVTLSCSPISGHRSVSWYQQTPGQGLQFLFEYFSETQRNKGNFPGRFSGRQFSNSRSEMNVSTLELGDSALYLCASSLGPTGSSYNEQFFGPGTRLTVL.